The rows below give T cell receptor beta chains drawn from one sample of a study of technical replicates of blood from a handful of donors. TCRdb keeps only in-frame clones here, not all; method: immunoSEQ multiplex PCR. The sample consists of tens of thousands of clones, approximately 89% of them appearing once. Sequencing was performed on PBMCs. All receptors come from a human donor in good health. Some clones in this sample may be carry-over from other donors' samples. The CDR3 runs from the conserved cysteine through the conserved F or W. The D gene is left open where the match is weak. For some rows the clone size is stated as once, few or many, or as a class when expanded; others skip it.

abundance | d_gene | j_gene | v_gene | CDR3aa | CDR3nt
- | TRBD2 | TRBJ2-1 | TRBV4-2 | CASSQSVGSGKYNEQFF | TGTGCCAGCAGCCAGTCGGTGGGTAGCGGGAAGTACAATGAGCAGTTCTTC
- | - | TRBJ1-4 | TRBV14 | CASSQETRVREKLFF | TGTGCCAGCAGCCAAGAAACCAGGGTCCGGGAAAAACTGTTTTTT
- | TRBD2 | TRBJ2-2 | TRBV5-4 | CASSLGFVGSGSLTGELFF | TGTGCCAGCAGCTTGGGATTCGTTGGGAGCGGGAGCTTAACCGGGGAGCTGTTTTTT
- | - | TRBJ2-2 | TRBV7-9 | CASSGGLAGANTGELFF | TGTGCCAGCAGCGGGGGCCTGGCGGGGGCGAACACCGGGGAGCTGTTTTTT
- | TRBD2 | TRBJ2-3 | TRBV6-5 | CASSYSAGGSTDTQYF | TGTGCCAGCAGTTACTCAGCGGGGGGGAGCACAGATACGCAGTATTTT
- | TRBD1 | TRBJ1-5 | TRBV7-9 | CASSLTGNQPQHF | TGTGCCAGCAGCTTGACAGGGAATCAGCCCCAGCATTTT
- | - | TRBJ1-1 | TRBV10-3 | CAISDPDRPGQPEAFF | TGTGCCATCAGTGACCCTGACCGACCTGGACAGCCTGAAGCTTTCTTT
- | - | TRBJ1-4 | TRBV6-1 | CASSEVVVSNEKLFF | TGTGCCAGCAGTGAGGTTGTGGTGAGCAATGAAAAACTGTTTTTT
- | - | TRBJ2-3 | TRBV11-3 | CASSVNPGLITDTQYF | TGTGCCAGCAGCGTTAATCCGGGACTCATCACAGATACGCAGTATTTT
few | - | TRBJ1-6 | TRBV7-2 | CASSAQNSPLHF | TGTGCCAGCAGCGCCCAGAATTCACCCCTCCACTTT
- | TRBD1 | TRBJ1-4 | TRBV5-4 | CASSSWTGGVRKLFF | TGTGCCAGCAGCTCCTGGACAGGGGGCGTAAGAAAACTGTTTTTT
- | TRBD1 | TRBJ1-5 | TRBV2 | CASSRDRGPLSNQPQHF | TGTGCCAGCAGCAGGGACAGGGGGCCTCTAAGCAATCAGCCCCAGCATTTT
- | TRBD2 | TRBJ2-5 | TRBV5-1 | CASSLAGTSGSETQYF | TGCGCCAGCAGCTTGGCGGGGACTAGCGGGTCGGAGACCCAGTACTTC
- | TRBD1 | TRBJ1-1 | TRBV4-1 | CASSHAYRGHTEAFF | TGCGCCAGCAGCCACGCGTATAGGGGGCACACTGAAGCTTTCTTT
- | - | TRBJ2-3 | TRBV7-2 | CASSPIADTQYF | TGTGCCAGCAGCCCGATAGCAGATACGCAGTATTTT
- | TRBD1 | TRBJ1-1 | TRBV15 | CATSSRQGTEAFF | TGTGCCACCAGCAGTAGACAGGGTACTGAAGCTTTCTTT
once | - | TRBJ2-5 | TRBV9 | CASSVDQGETQYF | TGTGCCAGCAGCGTAGATCAGGGGGAGACCCAGTACTTC
- | - | TRBJ2-7 | TRBV5-4 | CASSLSGHPSSEQYF | TGTGCCAGCAGCTTGAGTGGTCACCCGTCGAGTGAGCAGTACTTC
- | - | TRBJ2-7 | TRBV9 | CASSVGTPYEQYF | TGTGCCAGCAGCGTAGGGACTCCGTACGAGCAGTACTTC
- | - | TRBJ2-2 | TRBV15 | CATSRDEGGTGELFF | TGTGCCACCAGCAGAGATGAAGGGGGTACCGGGGAGCTGTTTTTT
- | TRBD1 | TRBJ2-7 | TRBV7-3 | CASSWGPGGAYEQYF | TGTGCCAGCAGCTGGGGCCCAGGGGGCGCTTACGAGCAGTACTTC
- | TRBD2 | TRBJ2-7 | TRBV7-6 | CASSGTSGSYEQYF | TGTGCCAGCTCAGGGACTAGCGGCTCCTACGAGCAGTACTTC
- | - | TRBJ2-1 | TRBV7-9 | CASSEGAGGYNEQFF | TGTGCCAGCAGCGAGGGGGCTGGGGGGTACAATGAGCAGTTCTTC
- | - | TRBJ2-7 | TRBV6-5 | CASSYIQGSYEQYF | TGTGCCAGCAGTTACATCCAGGGCTCCTACGAGCAGTACTTC
- | - | TRBJ2-7 | TRBV11-2 | CASSSATRGAYEQYF | TGTGCCAGCAGCTCAGCTACCAGGGGGGCCTACGAGCAGTACTTC